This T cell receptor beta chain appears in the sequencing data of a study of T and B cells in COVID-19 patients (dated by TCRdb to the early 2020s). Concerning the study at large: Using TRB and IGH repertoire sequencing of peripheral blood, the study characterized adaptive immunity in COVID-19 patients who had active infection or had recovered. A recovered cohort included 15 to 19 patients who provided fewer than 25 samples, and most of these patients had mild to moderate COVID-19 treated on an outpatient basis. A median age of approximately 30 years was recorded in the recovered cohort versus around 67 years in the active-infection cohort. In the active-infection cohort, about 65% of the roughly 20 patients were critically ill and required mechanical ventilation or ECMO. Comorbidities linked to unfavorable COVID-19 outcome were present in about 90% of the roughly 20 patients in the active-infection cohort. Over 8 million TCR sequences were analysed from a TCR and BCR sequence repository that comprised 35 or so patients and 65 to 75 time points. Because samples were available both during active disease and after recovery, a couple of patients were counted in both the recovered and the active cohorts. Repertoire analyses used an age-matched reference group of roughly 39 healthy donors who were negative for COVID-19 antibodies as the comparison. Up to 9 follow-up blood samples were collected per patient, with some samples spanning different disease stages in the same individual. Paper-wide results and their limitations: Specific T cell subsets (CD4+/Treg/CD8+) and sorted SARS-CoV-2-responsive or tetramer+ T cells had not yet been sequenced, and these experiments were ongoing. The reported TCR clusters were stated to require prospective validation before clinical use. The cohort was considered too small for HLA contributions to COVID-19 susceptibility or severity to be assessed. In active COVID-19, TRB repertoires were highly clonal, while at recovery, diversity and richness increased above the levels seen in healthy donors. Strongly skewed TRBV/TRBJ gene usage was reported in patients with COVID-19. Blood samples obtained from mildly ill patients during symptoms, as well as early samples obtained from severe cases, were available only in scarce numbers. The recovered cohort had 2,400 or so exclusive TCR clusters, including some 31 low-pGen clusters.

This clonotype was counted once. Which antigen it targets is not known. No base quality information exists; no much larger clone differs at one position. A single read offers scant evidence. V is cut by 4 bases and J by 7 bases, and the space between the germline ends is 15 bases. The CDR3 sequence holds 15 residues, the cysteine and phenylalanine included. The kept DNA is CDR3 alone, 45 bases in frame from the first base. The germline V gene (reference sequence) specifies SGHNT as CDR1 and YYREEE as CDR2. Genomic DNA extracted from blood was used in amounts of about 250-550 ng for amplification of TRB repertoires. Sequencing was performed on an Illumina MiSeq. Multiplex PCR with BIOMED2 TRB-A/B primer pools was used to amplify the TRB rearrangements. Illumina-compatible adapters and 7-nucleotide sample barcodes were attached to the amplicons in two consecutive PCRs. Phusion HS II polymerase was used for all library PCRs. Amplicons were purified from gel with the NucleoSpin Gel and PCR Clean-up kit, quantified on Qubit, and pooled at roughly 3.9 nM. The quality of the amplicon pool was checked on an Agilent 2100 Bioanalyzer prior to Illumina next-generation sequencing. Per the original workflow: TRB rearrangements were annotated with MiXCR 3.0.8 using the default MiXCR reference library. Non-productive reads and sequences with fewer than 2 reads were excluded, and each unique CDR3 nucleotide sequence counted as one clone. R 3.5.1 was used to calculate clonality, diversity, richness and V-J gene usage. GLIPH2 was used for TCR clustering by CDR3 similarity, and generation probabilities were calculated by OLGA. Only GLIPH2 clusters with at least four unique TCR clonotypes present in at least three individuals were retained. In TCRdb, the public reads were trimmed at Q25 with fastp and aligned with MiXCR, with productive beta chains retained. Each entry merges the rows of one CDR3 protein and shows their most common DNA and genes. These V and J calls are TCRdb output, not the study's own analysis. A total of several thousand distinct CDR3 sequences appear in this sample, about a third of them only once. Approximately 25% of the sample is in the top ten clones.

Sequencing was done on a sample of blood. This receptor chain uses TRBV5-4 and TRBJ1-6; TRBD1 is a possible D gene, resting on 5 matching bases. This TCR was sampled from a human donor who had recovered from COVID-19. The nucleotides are TGTGCCAGCAGCACCGGCCAGGGTAGAAATTCACCCCTCCACTTT. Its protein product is CASSTGQGRNSPLHF. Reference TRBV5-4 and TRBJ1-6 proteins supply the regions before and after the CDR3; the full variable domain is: ETGVTQSPTHLIKTRGQQVTLRCSSQSGHNTVSWYQQALGQGPQFIFQYYREEENGRGNFPPRFSGLQFPNYSSELNVNALELDDSALYLCASSTGQGRNSPLHFGNGTRLTVT.